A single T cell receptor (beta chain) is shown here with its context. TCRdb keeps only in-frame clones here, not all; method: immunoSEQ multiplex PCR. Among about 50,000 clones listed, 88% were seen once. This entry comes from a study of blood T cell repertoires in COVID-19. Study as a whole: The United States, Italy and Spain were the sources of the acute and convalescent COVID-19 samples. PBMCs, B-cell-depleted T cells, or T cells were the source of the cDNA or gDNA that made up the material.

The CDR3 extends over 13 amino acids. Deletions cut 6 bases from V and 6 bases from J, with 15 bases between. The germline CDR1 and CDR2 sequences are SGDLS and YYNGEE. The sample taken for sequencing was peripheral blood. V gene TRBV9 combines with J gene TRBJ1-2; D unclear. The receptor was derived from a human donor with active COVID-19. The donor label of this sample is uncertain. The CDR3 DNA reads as TGTGCCAGCAATAGTGGGCAGCTCGATGGCTACACCTTC. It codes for CASNSGQLDGYTF.